This T cell receptor beta chain stems from a study of T cells in Graves' hyperthyroidism and ophthalmopathy. Germline lookup yields CDR1 LGHDT and CDR2 YNNKEL (reference sequence). This CDR3 has 12 residues. V shed 1 base and J shed 10 bases, with 10 bases lying between them. There are many counts of this clonotype. RNA transcripts provided the source from which TCR beta CDR3 regions were amplified. The HTBI primer set was used in a first-round RT-PCR of the TCR CDR3. TCRdb independently ran MiXCR on the multiplex PCR reads; one entry per CDR3 protein. The data hold hundreds of thousands of distinct CDR3 sequences, with around 13% observed a single time.

Sequencing used blood. The rearrangement links TRBV3-1 to TRBJ2-5; a possible D gene is TRBD1 (6 bases). This TCR was recovered from a woman aged 45-59 years with Graves' ophthalmopathy. Here the CDR3 DNA reads TGTGCCAGCAGCCAAGTACAGGGAGACCAGTACTTC. Translating it yields CASSQVQGDQYF.